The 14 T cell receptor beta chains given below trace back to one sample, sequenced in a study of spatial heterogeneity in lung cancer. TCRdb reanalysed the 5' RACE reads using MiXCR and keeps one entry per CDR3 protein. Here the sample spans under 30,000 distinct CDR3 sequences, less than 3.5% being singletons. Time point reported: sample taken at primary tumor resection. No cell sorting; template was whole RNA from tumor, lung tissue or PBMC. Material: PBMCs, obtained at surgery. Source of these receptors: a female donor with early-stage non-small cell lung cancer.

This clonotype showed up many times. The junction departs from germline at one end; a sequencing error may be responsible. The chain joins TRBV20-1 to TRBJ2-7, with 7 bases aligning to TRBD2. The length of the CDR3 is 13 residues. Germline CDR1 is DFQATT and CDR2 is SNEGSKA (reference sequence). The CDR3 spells CSAWDYASHEQYF. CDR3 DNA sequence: TGCAGTGCCTGGGACTACGCCTCCCACGAGCAGTACTTC.

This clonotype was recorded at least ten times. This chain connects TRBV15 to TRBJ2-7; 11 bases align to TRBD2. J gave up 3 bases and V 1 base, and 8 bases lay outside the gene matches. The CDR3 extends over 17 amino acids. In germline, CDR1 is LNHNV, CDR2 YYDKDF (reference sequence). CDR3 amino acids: CATSRAAGTSGDYEQYF. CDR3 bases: TGTGCCACCAGCAGAGCTGCCGGGACTAGCGGAGACTACGAGCAGTACTTC. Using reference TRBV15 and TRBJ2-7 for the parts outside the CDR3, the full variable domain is DAMVIQNPRYQVTQFGKPVTLSCSQTLNHNVMYWYQQKSSQAPKLLFHYYDKDFNNEADTPDNFQSRRPNTSFCFLDIRSPGLGDTAMYLCATSRAAGTSGDYEQYFGPGTRLTVT.

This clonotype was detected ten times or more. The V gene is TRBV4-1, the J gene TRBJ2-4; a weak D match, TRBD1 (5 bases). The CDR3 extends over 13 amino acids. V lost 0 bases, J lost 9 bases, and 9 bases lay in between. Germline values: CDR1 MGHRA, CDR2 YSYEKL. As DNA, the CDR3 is TGCGCCAGCAGCCAAGAAGAGCAGGGCATTCAGTACTTC. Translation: CASSQEEQGIQYF.

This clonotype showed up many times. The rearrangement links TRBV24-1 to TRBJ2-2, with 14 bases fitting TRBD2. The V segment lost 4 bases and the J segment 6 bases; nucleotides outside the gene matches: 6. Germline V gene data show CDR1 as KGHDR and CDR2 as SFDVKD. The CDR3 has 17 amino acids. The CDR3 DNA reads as TGTGCCACCAGTGAAGGGACTAGCGGGGGTTACCCCGGGGAGCTGTTTTTT. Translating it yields CATSEGTSGGYPGELFF.

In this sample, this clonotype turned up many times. The CDR3 DNA sequence: TGCGCCAGCAGCTTCGGACAGGGAGAGACCCAGTACTTC. Its protein is CASSFGQGETQYF. The V gene is TRBV5-1, the J gene TRBJ2-5; 8 positions match TRBD1. V was clipped by 2 bases and J by 4 bases; unmatched bases: 1. CDR3 length equals 13 residues. Germline values: CDR1 SGHRS, CDR2 YFSETQ.

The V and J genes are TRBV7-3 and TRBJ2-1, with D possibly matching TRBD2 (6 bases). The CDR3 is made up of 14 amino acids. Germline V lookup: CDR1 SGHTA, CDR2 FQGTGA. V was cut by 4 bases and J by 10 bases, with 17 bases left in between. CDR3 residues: CASSSLGETSEQFF. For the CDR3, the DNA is TGTGCCAGCAGCTCTCTAGGGGAAACTAGCGAGCAGTTCTTC.

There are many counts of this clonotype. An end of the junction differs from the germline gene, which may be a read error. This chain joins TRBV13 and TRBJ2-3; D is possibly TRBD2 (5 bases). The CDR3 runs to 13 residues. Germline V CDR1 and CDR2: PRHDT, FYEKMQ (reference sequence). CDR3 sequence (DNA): TGTGCCAGCAGATTAGAGCGGTCAGATACGCAGTATTTT. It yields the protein CASRLERSDTQYF.

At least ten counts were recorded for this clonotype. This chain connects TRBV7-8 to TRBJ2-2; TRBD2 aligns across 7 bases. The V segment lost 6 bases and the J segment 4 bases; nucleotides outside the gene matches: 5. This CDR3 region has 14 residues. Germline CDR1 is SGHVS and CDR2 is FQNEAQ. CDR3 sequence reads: CASSFKRGTGELFF. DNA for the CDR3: TGTGCCAGCAGTTTCAAGCGGGGCACCGGGGAGCTGTTTTTT.

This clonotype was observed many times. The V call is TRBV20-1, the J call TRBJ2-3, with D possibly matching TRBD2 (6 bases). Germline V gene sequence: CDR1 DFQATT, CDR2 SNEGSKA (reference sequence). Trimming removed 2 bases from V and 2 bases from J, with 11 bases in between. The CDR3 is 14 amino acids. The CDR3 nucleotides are TGCAGTGCTAGATTAGCGGATTTCACAGATACGCAGTATTTT. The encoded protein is CSARLADFTDTQYF.

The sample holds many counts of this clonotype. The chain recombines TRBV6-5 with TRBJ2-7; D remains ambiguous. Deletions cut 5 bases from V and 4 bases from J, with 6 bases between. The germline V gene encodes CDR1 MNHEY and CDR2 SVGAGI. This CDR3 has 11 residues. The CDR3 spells CASSHKYEQYF. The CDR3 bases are TGTGCCAGCAGTCATAAATACGAGCAGTACTTC.

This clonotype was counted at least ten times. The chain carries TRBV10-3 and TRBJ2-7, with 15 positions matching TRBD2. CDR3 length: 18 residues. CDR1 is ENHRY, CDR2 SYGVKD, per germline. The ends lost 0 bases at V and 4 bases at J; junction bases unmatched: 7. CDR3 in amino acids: CAISESFGTSGRSYEQYF. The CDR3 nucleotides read TGTGCCATCAGTGAGTCATTTGGGACTAGCGGGAGGAGTTACGAGCAGTACTTC.

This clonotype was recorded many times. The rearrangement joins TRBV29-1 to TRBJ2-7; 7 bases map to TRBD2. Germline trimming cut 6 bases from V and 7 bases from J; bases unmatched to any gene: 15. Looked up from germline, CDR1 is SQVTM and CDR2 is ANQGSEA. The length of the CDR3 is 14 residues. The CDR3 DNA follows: TGCAGCGTCTCCCCTGATGCGGGAGTGGGGGAGCAGTACTTC. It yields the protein CSVSPDAGVGEQYF.

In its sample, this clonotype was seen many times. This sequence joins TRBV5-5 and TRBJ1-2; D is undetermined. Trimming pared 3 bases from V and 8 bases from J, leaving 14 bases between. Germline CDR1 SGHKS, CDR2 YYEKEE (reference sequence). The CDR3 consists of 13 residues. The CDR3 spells CASSSWTHVGYTF. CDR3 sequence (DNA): TGTGCCAGCAGCTCGTGGACCCACGTCGGCTACACCTTC. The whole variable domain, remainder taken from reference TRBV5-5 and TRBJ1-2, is DAGVTQSPTHLIKTRGQQVTLRCSPISGHKSVSWYQQVLGQGPQFIFQYYEKEERGRGNFPDRFSARQFPNYSSELNVNALLLGDSALYLCASSSWTHVGYTFGSGTRLTVV.

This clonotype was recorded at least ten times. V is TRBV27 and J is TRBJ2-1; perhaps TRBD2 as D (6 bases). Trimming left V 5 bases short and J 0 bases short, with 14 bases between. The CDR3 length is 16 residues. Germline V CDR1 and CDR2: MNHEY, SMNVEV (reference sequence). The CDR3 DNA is TGTGCCAGCAGTGACTTAGCGACTAGCTCCTACAATGAGCAGTTCTTC. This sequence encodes CASSDLATSSYNEQFF.